This TCR beta chain was recovered during a study of T-cell reconstitution after alpha-beta-depleted transplantation in children. Whole-study findings and limits: The main origin of T-cell counts and diversity one year after transplant was newly produced T cells. Where alpha-beta T cells came from about two months after transplant was reportedly several hundred expanded graft clones.

This clonotype was observed a few times. Antigen: not known. Deletions cut 5 bases from V and 4 bases from J, with 11 bases between. The V gene's germline CDR1 is SEHNR and CDR2 FQNEAQ (reference sequence). The CDR3 is 14 amino acids. A TCRbeta library incorporating unique molecular identifiers was prepared. One entry per CDR3 protein results from TCRdb running MiXCR on the PCR reads. The top ten hold roughly 31% of the sample, which has about a million distinct CDR3 sequences, around 30% seen once. The chain links TRBV7-9 to TRBJ1-4; D remains ambiguous. This clonotype was obtained from a boy in the first two years of life who had a stem cell transplant for SCID, so the T cells may come from the graft donor. Sequencing was performed on PBMCs, mostly from graft donor cells, taken 360 days after TCRalphabeta/CD19-depleted stem cell transplant. CDR3 nucleotide sequence: TGTGCCAGCAGCCCCGGGTCCAATAATGAAAAACTGTTTTTT. Protein sequence: CASSPGSNNEKLFF.